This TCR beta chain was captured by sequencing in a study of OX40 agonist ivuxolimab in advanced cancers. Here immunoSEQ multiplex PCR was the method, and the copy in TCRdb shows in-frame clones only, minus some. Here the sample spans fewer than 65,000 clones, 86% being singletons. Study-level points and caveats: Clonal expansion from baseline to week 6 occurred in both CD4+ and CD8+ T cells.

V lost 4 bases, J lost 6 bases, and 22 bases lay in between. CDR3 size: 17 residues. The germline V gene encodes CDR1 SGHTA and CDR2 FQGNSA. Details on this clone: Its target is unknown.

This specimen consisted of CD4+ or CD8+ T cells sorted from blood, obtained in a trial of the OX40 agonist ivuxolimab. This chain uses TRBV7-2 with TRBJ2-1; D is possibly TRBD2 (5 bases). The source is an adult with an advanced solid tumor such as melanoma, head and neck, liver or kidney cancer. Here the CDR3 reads CASSSHGKQRERNEQFF. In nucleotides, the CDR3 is TGTGCCAGCAGCTCCCACGGCAAACAGAGGGAGCGCAATGAGCAGTTCTTC.